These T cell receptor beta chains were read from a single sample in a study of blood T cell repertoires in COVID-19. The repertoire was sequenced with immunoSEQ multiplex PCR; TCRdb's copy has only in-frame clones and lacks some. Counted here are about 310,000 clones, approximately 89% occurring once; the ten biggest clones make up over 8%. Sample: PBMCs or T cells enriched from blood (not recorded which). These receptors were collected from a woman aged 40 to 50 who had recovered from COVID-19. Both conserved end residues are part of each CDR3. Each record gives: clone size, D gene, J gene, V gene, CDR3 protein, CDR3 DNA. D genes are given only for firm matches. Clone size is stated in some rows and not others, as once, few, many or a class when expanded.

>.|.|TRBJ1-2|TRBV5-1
CASSLGTAFYGYTF
TGCGCCAGCAGCTTGGGGACAGCCTTCTATGGCTACACCTTC
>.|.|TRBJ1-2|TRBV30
CAWTLLGQYGGYTF
TGTGCCTGGACACTTCTAGGACAGTATGGTGGCTACACCTTC
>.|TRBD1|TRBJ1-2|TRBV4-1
CASSQGSDRGYYGYTF
TGCGCCAGCAGCCAAGGGTCAGACAGGGGCTACTATGGCTACACCTTC
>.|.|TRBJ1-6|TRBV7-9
CASSLERGSPLHF
TGTGCCAGCAGCTTAGAACGAGGTTCACCCCTCCACTTT
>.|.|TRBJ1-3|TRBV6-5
CASKDSSGNTIYF
TGTGCCAGCAAGGACAGCTCTGGAAACACCATATATTTT
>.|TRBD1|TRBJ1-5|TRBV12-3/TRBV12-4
CASRPTGNQPQHF
TGTGCCAGCAGGCCGACAGGGAACCAGCCCCAGCATTTT
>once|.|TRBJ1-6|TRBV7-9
CASNTGALNSPLHF
TGTGCCAGCAACACAGGCGCCCTCAATTCACCCCTCCACTTT
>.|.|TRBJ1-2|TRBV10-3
CAIPSGGGGYTF
TGTGCCATCCCTAGCGGGGGTGGTGGCTACACCTTC
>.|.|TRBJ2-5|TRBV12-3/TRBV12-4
CASSLGRGGTQYF
TGTGCCAGCAGTTTAGGAAGGGGAGGGACCCAGTACTTC
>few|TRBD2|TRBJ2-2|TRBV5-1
CASSLAGAVTGELFF
TGCGCCAGCAGCCTAGCGGGAGCGGTCACCGGGGAGCTGTTTTTT
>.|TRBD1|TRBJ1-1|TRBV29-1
CSVVQGARMNTEAFF
TGCAGCGTCGTACAGGGGGCCCGGATGAACACTGAAGCTTTCTTT
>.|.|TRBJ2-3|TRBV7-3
CASCRENTDTQYF
TGTGCCAGCTGCCGGGAGAATACAGATACGCAGTATTTT
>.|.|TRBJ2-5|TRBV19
CASTSGSAWLGETQYF
TGTGCCAGTACCTCAGGCAGTGCGTGGCTTGGAGAGACCCAGTACTTC
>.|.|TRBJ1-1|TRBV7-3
CASSLGGGEAFF
TGTGCCAGCAGCCTAGGCGGGGGAGAAGCTTTCTTT
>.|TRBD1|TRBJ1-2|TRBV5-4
CASSQGQWYGYTF
TGTGCCAGCAGCCAGGGACAGTGGTATGGCTACACCTTC
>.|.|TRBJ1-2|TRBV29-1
CSVDGQLYGYTF
TGCAGCGTTGATGGGCAGCTCTATGGCTACACCTTC
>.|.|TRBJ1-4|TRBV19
CASSFGQSDEKLFF
TGTGCCAGTAGTTTCGGACAGTCTGACGAAAAACTGTTTTTT
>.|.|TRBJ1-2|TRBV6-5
CASSYTPRRAQAGYTF
TGTGCCAGCAGTTACACCCCTCGGAGGGCGCAGGCTGGCTACACCTTC
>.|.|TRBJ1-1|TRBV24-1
CATSGPGDTEAFF
TGTGCCACCAGTGGTCCGGGGGACACTGAAGCTTTCTTT
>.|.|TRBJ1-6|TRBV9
CASSVASRSDNSPLHF
TGTGCCAGCAGCGTAGCCTCCAGGTCGGATAACTCACCCCTCCACTTT
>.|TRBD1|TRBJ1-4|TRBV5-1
CASSLVGGQGSRLFF
TGCGCCAGCAGCTTGGTGGGGGGACAGGGCTCGAGACTGTTTTTT
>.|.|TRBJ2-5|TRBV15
CATSTEETQYF
TGTGCCACCAGCACAGAAGAGACCCAGTACTTC
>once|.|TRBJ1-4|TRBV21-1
CASSRDRQGPTNEKLFF
TGTGCCAGCAGCAGAGATCGACAGGGGCCAACTAATGAAAAACTGTTTTTT
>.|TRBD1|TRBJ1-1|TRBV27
CASRLQGAFAEAFF
TGTGCCAGCAGATTACAGGGGGCATTTGCTGAAGCTTTCTTT
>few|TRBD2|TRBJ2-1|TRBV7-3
CASSLGPGLAGERNEQFF
TGTGCCAGCAGCTTAGGCCCGGGACTAGCGGGAGAGAGAAATGAGCAGTTCTTC